Listed below are T cell receptor beta chains from one sample, sequenced in a study of identical twins. TCRdb recomputed calls from the 5' RACE reads with MiXCR, one row per CDR3 protein. The profile shows some 500,000 distinct CDR3 sequences, 22% of them singletons. These data were also reused for a study on T cells expressing NK-cell markers.

Sequencing was carried out using CD4+ T cells sorted from blood. Source of these receptors: a woman in her late teens or twenties in good health. The CDR3 runs from the conserved cysteine through the conserved F or W. Fields, in order: J gene, clone size, V gene, CDR3 protein. The size of a clone is reported for some rows only, either as once, few or many, or as a class for expanded clones.

J gene: TRBJ2-3; clone size: -; V gene: TRBV12-3/TRBV12-4; CDR3 protein: CASRSGGTATGPSTDTQYF
J gene: TRBJ2-1; clone size: once; V gene: TRBV7-6; CDR3 protein: CASSRLLAVSYNEQFF
J gene: TRBJ2-1; clone size: -; V gene: TRBV20-1; CDR3 protein: CSATGGSYNEQFF
J gene: TRBJ1-2; clone size: many; V gene: TRBV20-1; CDR3 protein: CSAGRQRYGYTF
J gene: TRBJ2-1; clone size: -; V gene: TRBV4-3; CDR3 protein: CASSQEVGRAGNEQFF
J gene: TRBJ2-3; clone size: once; V gene: TRBV6-1; CDR3 protein: CATHGGAGASSTDTQYF
J gene: TRBJ2-1; clone size: -; V gene: TRBV6-4; CDR3 protein: CASSLEQGPYNEQFF
J gene: TRBJ2-2; clone size: -; V gene: TRBV12-3/TRBV12-4; CDR3 protein: CASRSSGGPGELFF
J gene: TRBJ2-1; clone size: -; V gene: TRBV4-2; CDR3 protein: CASSQEGLAGYNEQFF
J gene: TRBJ1-1; clone size: -; V gene: TRBV7-9; CDR3 protein: CASSPQQGVGTEAFF
J gene: TRBJ1-4; clone size: -; V gene: TRBV12-3/TRBV12-4; CDR3 protein: CASRDGGVYEKLFF
J gene: TRBJ2-7; clone size: -; V gene: TRBV20-1; CDR3 protein: CSANSGSSYEQYF
J gene: TRBJ2-7; clone size: few; V gene: TRBV7-9; CDR3 protein: CASSLAWRGSSYEQYF
J gene: TRBJ1-6; clone size: -; V gene: TRBV6-5; CDR3 protein: CASSYSKRSANNSPLHF
J gene: TRBJ2-1; clone size: -; V gene: TRBV4-3; CDR3 protein: CASSRAASGRPFVEQFF
J gene: TRBJ1-5; clone size: many; V gene: TRBV12-3/TRBV12-4; CDR3 protein: CASSRGQPQHF
J gene: TRBJ2-7; clone size: many; V gene: TRBV20-1; CDR3 protein: CSAGGGTGINEQYF
J gene: TRBJ2-3; clone size: few; V gene: TRBV29-1; CDR3 protein: CSVGRTSSTDTQYF
J gene: TRBJ2-5; clone size: -; V gene: TRBV7-6; CDR3 protein: CASSLVAGLAETQYF
J gene: TRBJ1-5; clone size: -; V gene: TRBV4-1; CDR3 protein: CASSQDHGKADQPQHF
J gene: TRBJ2-1; clone size: many; V gene: TRBV5-1; CDR3 protein: CASGQGQNEQFF
J gene: TRBJ2-1; clone size: once; V gene: TRBV15; CDR3 protein: CATSRALAGAYNEQFF
J gene: TRBJ2-5; clone size: few; V gene: TRBV7-2; CDR3 protein: CASTPGGRNIKTQYF
J gene: TRBJ1-1; clone size: -; V gene: TRBV7-9; CDR3 protein: CASTTRNTEAFF
J gene: TRBJ2-3; clone size: many; V gene: TRBV20-1; CDR3 protein: CSKEEVDTQYF
J gene: TRBJ2-3; clone size: few; V gene: TRBV4-3; CDR3 protein: CASSRTPGTPPTDTQYF
J gene: TRBJ2-5; clone size: -; V gene: TRBV20-1; CDR3 protein: CSALGQEAETQYF
J gene: TRBJ2-2; clone size: once; V gene: TRBV7-2; CDR3 protein: CTSSLGSNTGELFF
J gene: TRBJ1-2; clone size: -; V gene: TRBV20-1; CDR3 protein: CSASFGTAGYTF
J gene: TRBJ1-1; clone size: few; V gene: TRBV29-1; CDR3 protein: CSIGRLNTEAFF
J gene: TRBJ2-7; clone size: few; V gene: TRBV5-5; CDR3 protein: CASSYGTTTSGEQYF
J gene: TRBJ2-3; clone size: -; V gene: TRBV5-6; CDR3 protein: CASSLAAGPLTDTQYF
J gene: TRBJ2-5; clone size: few; V gene: TRBV6-1; CDR3 protein: CASMVGGRDWGQETQYF
J gene: TRBJ2-5; clone size: few; V gene: TRBV20-1; CDR3 protein: CSAKLRVGEETQYF
J gene: TRBJ2-5; clone size: few; V gene: TRBV7-3; CDR3 protein: CASSTQGVQETQYF
J gene: TRBJ2-1; clone size: -; V gene: TRBV20-1; CDR3 protein: CSARRRGHNEQFF
J gene: TRBJ1-2; clone size: many; V gene: TRBV20-1; CDR3 protein: CSARDTQAEGYTF
J gene: TRBJ2-2; clone size: few; V gene: TRBV11-2; CDR3 protein: CASSLTSGSPGELFF
J gene: TRBJ1-5; clone size: few; V gene: TRBV27; CDR3 protein: CASSLSDSNQPQHF
J gene: TRBJ2-3; clone size: -; V gene: TRBV9; CDR3 protein: CASSVGPAGMYTDTQYF
J gene: TRBJ1-3; clone size: few; V gene: TRBV12-3/TRBV12-4; CDR3 protein: CASSFGAPSGNTIYF